This TCR beta chain is from a study of T cell clones after liver transplantation. Study details: HCV positivity affected three of eight recipients; the rest lacked autoimmune or viral indications. Tolerance: complete withdrawal held at least one year, liver enzymes staying within twice normal.

Profiling relied on immunoSEQ multiplex PCR, and the TCRdb table lists in-frame clones only, not all of them. The table has fewer than 110,000 clones, about 81% seen once. V lost 6 bases to trimming and J lost 5 bases; unmatched junction nucleotides: 12. This CDR3 has 15 residues. CDR1 MDHEN and CDR2 SYDVKM come from the germline V gene. CD3+CD4+ and CD3+CD8+ cells were FACS-sorted from thawed unstimulated PBMCs. This clone was seen a single time. This clonotype originated in a human patient who received a liver transplant. Among the T cells, some may be from the graft donor. The chain is built from TRBV28 and TRBJ1-1; 7 nucleotides line up with TRBD1. The material sequenced was CD4+ T cells from blood, taken around 4 years after liver transplant. CDR3 in DNA: TGTGCCAGCAGCCCGACAGGGTCGGGATTGACTGAAGCTTTCTTT. Translation gives CASSPTGSGLTEAFF.